The present T cell receptor beta chain was sequenced within a study of regulatory T cells in long-lasting Graves disease. Study in general: Graves' patients, diagnosed recently, had received antithyroid drugs under 3 months.

This clonotype has at least ten counts. Time point reported: newly diagnosed GD, antithyroid drugs for less than 3 months. The authors made the TCR library using RNA they extracted from PBMCs. According to the study, TCR beta libraries were built with iRepertoire HTBI primers and CDR3-region Arm-PCR. In the authors' workflow: Identification of gene segments yielded around 63 TRBV and some 14 TRBJ across samples. A single record per CDR3 protein comes from TCRdb applying MiXCR to the multiplex PCR reads. Here the V and J calls rest on TCRdb's processing, not on the authors' analysis. The sample gives a few hundred thousand distinct CDR3 sequences, around a fifth of which show up once; approximately 12% is in the top ten. Deletions cut 5 bases from V and 5 bases from J, with 19 bases between. The CDR3 sequence is 16 residues long. CDR1 and CDR2 (germline): SGHTA, FQGNSA. The same data also contributed to another study, on T cells in Graves' hyperthyroidism and ophthalmopathy.

The chain is built from TRBV7-2 and TRBJ2-1; weak D call: TRBD2 (6 bases). The sequence was obtained from a woman in her twenties or thirties with Graves disease. This material consisted of peripheral blood mononuclear cells (PBMCs), taken at new diagnosis, from a patient treated with antithyroid drugs. This CDR3 reads CASSKITGTYNNEQFF. CDR3 DNA sequence: TGTGCCAGCAGCAAGATCACCGGGACTTATAACAATGAGCAGTTCTTC. The variable domain in full, completed from reference TRBV7-2 and TRBJ2-1, reads GAGVSQSPSNKVTEKGKDVELRCDPISGHTALYWYRQSLGQGLEFLIYFQGNSAPDKSGLPSDRFSAERTGGSVSTLTIQRTQQEDSAVYLCASSKITGTYNNEQFFGPGTRLTVL.